This T cell receptor (beta chain) was observed in a study of T-cell reconstitution after alpha-beta-depleted transplantation in children. In its sample, this clonotype was seen many times. As yet, its antigen is unknown. Study-wide findings and caveats: Fresh T-cell production supplied most of the T-cell counts and diversity seen one year after transplant.

The CDR3 is made up of 13 amino acids. The V and J ends lost 3 bases and 3 bases respectively, with 12 bases between them. CDR1 is SQVTM, CDR2 ANQGSEA, per germline. Preparation of the TCRbeta library involved a method that used unique molecular identifiers. TCRdb reprocessed the PCR reads via MiXCR and lists one record per CDR3 protein. Of about 7,700 distinct CDR3 sequences detected, 10% to 15% appear once; the ten largest clones hold around 49%. The chain carries TRBV29-1 and TRBJ2-7, with D perhaps TRBD2 (5 bases). The sequence was obtained from a patient between 2 and 9 years old who had a stem cell transplant for inherited bone marrow failure, so the T cells may come from the graft donor. This specimen consisted of PBMCs, mostly from graft donor cells, obtained 60 days after TCRalphabeta/CD19-depleted stem cell transplant. CDR3 in amino acids: CSVERGSGYEQYF. The CDR3, as DNA: TGCAGCGTTGAGCGAGGGAGCGGCTACGAGCAGTACTTC.